This T cell receptor (beta chain) was recovered during a study of EBV T-cell therapy then PD-1 blockade in nasopharyngeal carcinoma (dated by TCRdb to 2020 to 2023). As regards this clone: Its antigen target is currently unknown. Base qualities are not at hand, and no much larger clone is one base apart.

The germline V gene supplies CDR1 SNHLY and CDR2 FYNNEI. V is cut back by 0 bases and J by 7 bases, with 4 bases in the junction unmatched. From its cysteine to its phenylalanine, the CDR3 spans 14 amino acids. The sequence is cut down to CDR3 DNA, 42 bases in frame from base 1. Taken with the paper, the label for treatment or condition translates to: AdE1-LMPpoly-expanded autologous EBV-specific T-cell therapy followed by anti-PD-1 nivolumab. The Qiagen DNeasy Kit was used to extract genomic DNA from the sorted cells. TCR beta chain deep sequencing was performed on the immunoSEQ platform. In the source study's methods: Repertoire data analysis was performed with the immunoSEQ Analyzer software. As stored in TCRdb, this immuneACCESS dataset retains in-frame rearrangements with V and J assigned. A fraction of the clones does not appear; measured against another copy, unresolved V genes explain less than half of the discrepancy, and the remainder lacks a known reason. V, J and clone size were drawn from that table, and D and trimming were deduced from the DNA. In all, the sample holds about 24,000 clones, and 84% of those were seen once. The ten biggest clones cover around 28% of the sample.

This sequence was found in a man aged 35-49 years with nasopharyngeal carcinoma. The sequenced sample was CD8+ T cells from blood, obtained around day 58 from a patient whose treatment included autologous EBV-specific T cells and nivolumab. The receptor chain draws on TRBV2 and TRBJ2-5; 8 bases in the junction line up with TRBD2. The CDR3 here reads CASSEAGTRRTQYF. The base sequence is TGTGCCAGCAGTGAAGCGGGGACTAGACGGACCCAGTACTTC. Reference TRBV2 and TRBJ2-5 proteins supply the regions before and after the CDR3; the full variable domain is: EPEVTQTPSHQVTQMGQEVILRCVPISNHLYFYWYRQILGQKVEFLVSFYNNEISEKSEIFDDQFSVERPDGSNFTLKIRSTKLEDSAMYFCASSEAGTRRTQYFGPGTRLLVL.